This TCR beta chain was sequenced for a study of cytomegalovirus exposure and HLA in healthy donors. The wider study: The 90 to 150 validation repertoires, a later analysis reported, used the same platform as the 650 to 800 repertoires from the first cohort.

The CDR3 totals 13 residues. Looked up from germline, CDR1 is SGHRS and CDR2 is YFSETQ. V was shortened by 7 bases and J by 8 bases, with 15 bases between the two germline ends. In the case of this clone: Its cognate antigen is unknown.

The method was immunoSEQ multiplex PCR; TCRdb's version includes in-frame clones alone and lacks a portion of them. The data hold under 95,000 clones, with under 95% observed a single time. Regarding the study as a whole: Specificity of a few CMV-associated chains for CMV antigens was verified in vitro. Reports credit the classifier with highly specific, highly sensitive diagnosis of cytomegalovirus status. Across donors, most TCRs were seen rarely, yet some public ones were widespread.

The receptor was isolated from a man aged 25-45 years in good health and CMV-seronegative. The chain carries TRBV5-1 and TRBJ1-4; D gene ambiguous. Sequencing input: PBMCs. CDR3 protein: CASGRTEGEKLFF. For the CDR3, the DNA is TGCGCCAGCGGCCGGACTGAGGGCGAAAAACTGTTTTTT.